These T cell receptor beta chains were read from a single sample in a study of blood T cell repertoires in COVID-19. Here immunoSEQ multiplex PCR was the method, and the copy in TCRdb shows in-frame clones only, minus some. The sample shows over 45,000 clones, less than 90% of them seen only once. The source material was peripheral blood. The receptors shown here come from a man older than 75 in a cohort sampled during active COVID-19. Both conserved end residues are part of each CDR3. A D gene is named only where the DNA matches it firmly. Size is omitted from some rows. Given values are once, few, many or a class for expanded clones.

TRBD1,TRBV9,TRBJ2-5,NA,CASSVATGTGSQETQYF,TGTGCCAGCAGCGTAGCGACCGGGACAGGGTCCCAAGAGACCCAGTACTTC
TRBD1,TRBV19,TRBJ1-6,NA,CASSSTGASPLHF,TGTGCCAGTAGTTCCACAGGGGCTTCACCCCTCCACTTT
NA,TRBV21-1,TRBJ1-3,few,CASSHRDRVFRRSGNTIYF,TGTGCCAGCAGCCACCGGGACAGGGTTTTTCGTCGGTCTGGAAACACCATATATTTT
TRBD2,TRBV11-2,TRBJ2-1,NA,CASSSLSGTYNEQFF,TGTGCCAGCAGCTCCCTCAGCGGGACCTACAATGAGCAGTTCTTC
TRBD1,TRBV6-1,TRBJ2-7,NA,CASSDRQGGSYEQYF,TGTGCCAGCAGTGACAGACAGGGGGGCTCCTACGAGCAGTACTTC
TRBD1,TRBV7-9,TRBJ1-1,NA,CASSWRGLRTEAFF,TGTGCCAGCAGCTGGAGGGGGCTGAGGACTGAAGCTTTCTTT
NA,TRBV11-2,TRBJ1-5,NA,CASSHSGSQPQHF,TGTGCCAGCAGCCACAGTGGGAGTCAGCCCCAGCATTTT
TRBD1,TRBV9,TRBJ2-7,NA,CASSEGQGREYEQYF,TGTGCCAGCAGCGAGGGACAGGGGAGAGAGTACGAGCAGTACTTC
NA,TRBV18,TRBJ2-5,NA,CASSPPPGTPQTTQYF,TGTGCCAGCTCACCACCGCCCGGGACACCCCAAACGACCCAGTACTTC
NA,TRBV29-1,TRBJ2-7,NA,CSVIRDTSYEQYF,TGCAGCGTCATCCGGGACACGTCCTACGAGCAGTACTTC
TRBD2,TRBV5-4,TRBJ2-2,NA,CASSPSGRNTGELFF,TGTGCCAGCAGCCCTAGCGGGAGAAACACCGGGGAGCTGTTTTTT
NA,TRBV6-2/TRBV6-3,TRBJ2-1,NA,CASSPVKGSEQFF,TGTGCCAGCAGCCCCGTCAAGGGGTCCGAGCAGTTCTTC
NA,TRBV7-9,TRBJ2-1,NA,CASSFRVSNEQFF,TGTGCCAGCAGCTTCCGGGTCAGCAATGAGCAGTTCTTC
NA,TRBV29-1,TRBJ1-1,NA,CSVEGAGPTEAFF,TGCAGCGTTGAAGGGGCAGGGCCCACTGAAGCTTTCTTT
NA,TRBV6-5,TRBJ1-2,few,CASSYSGSSGAGYTF,TGTGCCAGCAGTTACTCGGGATCGTCAGGGGCTGGCTACACCTTC
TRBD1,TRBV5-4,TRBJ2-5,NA,CASSHRQGRETQYF,TGTGCCAGCAGCCACCGACAGGGTCGGGAGACCCAGTACTTC
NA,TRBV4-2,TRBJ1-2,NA,CASSQDISYGYTF,TGTGCCAGCAGCCAAGATATCTCCTATGGCTACACCTTC
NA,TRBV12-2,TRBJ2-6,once,CASRFKNGTASSGANVLTF,TGTGCAAGTCGCTTCAAGAACGGGACAGCTAGCTCTGGGGCCAACGTCCTGACTTTC
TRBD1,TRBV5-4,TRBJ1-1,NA,CASSRKMTGENTEAFF,TGTGCCAGCAGCCGAAAGATGACAGGGGAGAACACTGAAGCTTTCTTT
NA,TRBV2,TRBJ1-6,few,CASSEVTGNSPLHF,TGTGCCAGCAGTGAAGTGACAGGCAATTCACCCCTCCACTTT
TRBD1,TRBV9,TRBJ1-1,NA,CASSVWTGGTEAFF,TGTGCCAGCAGCGTCTGGACAGGGGGCACTGAAGCTTTCTTT
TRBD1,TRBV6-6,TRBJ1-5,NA,CASTPKGAQPQHF,TGTGCCAGCACCCCTAAGGGGGCTCAGCCCCAGCATTTT
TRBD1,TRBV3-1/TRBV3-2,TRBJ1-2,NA,CASSQDGTGVGGYTF,TGTGCCAGCAGCCAAGACGGGACAGGGGTTGGTGGCTACACCTTC
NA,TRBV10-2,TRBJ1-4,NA,CASSVFGLTNEKLFF,TGCGCCAGCAGTGTTTTTGGACTGACTAATGAAAAACTGTTTTTT
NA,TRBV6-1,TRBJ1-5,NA,CASSEGGGNQPQHF,TGTGCCAGCAGTGAAGGTGGAGGGAATCAGCCCCAGCATTTT
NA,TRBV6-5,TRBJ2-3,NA,CASSYSGVSTDTQYF,TGTGCCAGCAGTTACTCCGGGGTCAGCACAGATACGCAGTATTTT
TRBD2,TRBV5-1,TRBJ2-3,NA,CASSLRLAGGDTQYF,TGCGCCAGCAGCTTGAGACTAGCGGGGGGAGATACGCAGTATTTT
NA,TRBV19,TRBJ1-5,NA,CASSMIGDFSNQPQHF,TGTGCCAGTAGTATGATAGGGGACTTCAGCAATCAGCCCCAGCATTTT
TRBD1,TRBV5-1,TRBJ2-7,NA,CASSLYQGAEKQYF,TGCGCCAGCAGCTTGTATCAGGGGGCGGAGAAGCAGTACTTC
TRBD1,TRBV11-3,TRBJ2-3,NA,CASSEDRGLGDTQYF,TGTGCCAGCAGCGAGGACAGGGGGCTGGGAGATACGCAGTATTTT
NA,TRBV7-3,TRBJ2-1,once,CASSLRKTGREQFF,TGTGCCAGCAGCTTGCGCAAGACCGGCAGGGAGCAGTTCTTC
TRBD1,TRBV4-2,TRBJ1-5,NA,CASSQRVQGANQPQHF,TGTGCCAGCAGCCAAAGAGTACAGGGGGCGAATCAGCCCCAGCATTTT
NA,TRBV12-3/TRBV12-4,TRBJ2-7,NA,CASSLLVYEQYF,TGTGCCAGCAGTTTACTAGTCTACGAGCAGTACTTC
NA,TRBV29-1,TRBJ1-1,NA,CSVTTTGTPVAFF,TGCAGCGTTACTACCACCGGGACACCGGTTGCTTTCTTT
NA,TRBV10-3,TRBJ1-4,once,CAISGAGRGEKLFF,TGTGCCATCAGTGGGGCAGGGAGGGGAGAAAAACTGTTTTTT
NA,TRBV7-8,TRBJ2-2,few,CASSELTGELFF,TGTGCCAGCAGCGAGTTGACCGGGGAGCTGTTTTTT
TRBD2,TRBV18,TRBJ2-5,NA,CASSPSLAGAQETQYF,TGTGCCAGCTCACCCTCACTAGCGGGGGCACAAGAGACCCAGTACTTC
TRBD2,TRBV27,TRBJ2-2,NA,CASRPAGASNTGELFF,TGTGCCAGCAGACCAGCGGGAGCTTCTAACACCGGGGAGCTGTTTTTT
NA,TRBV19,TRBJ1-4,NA,CASSRGLREKLFF,TGTGCCAGTAGTAGGGGACTACGTGAAAAACTGTTTTTT
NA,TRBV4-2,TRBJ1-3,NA,CASSQDRYGGNTIYF,TGTGCCAGCAGCCAAGACAGGTATGGAGGAAACACCATATATTTT